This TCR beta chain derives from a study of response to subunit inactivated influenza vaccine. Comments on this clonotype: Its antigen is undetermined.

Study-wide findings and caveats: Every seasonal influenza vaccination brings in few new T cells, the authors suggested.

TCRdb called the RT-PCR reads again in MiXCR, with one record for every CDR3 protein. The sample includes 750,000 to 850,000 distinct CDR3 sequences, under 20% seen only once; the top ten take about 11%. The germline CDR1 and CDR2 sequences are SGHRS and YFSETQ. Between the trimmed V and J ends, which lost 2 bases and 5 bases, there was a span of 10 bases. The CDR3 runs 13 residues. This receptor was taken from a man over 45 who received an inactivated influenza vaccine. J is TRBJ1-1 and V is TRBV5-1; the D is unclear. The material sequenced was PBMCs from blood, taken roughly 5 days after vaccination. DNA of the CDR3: TGCGCCAGCAGCTTTGACACGGGGACTGAAGCTTTCTTT. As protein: CASSFDTGTEAFF.